A selection of T cell receptor beta chains follows, all from one sample in a study of T cell responses to AZD1222 COVID-19 vaccine. The method was immunoSEQ multiplex PCR; TCRdb's version includes in-frame clones alone and lacks a portion of them. The table has about 160,000 clones, 85% to 95% seen once; the top ten hold just over 5%. Sequences were derived from peripheral blood, sampled 28 days after the second AZD1222 dose. Receptors were obtained from an adult who received the AZD1222 COVID-19 vaccine. The CDR3 runs from the conserved cysteine through the conserved F or W. The D gene is left open where the match is weak. The size of a clone is reported for some rows only, either as once, few or many, or as a class for expanded clones.

size: .
D: .
J: TRBJ1-6
V: TRBV6-1
DNA: TGTGCCAGCAGTGAGAAAGGGGCAGCACAAAATTCACCCCTCCACTTT
CDR3: CASSEKGAAQNSPLHF

size: .
D: TRBD1
J: TRBJ1-3
V: TRBV9
DNA: TGTGCCAGCAGCTCAGGGGGAGGTTCTGGAAACACCATATATTTT
CDR3: CASSSGGGSGNTIYF

size: .
D: .
J: TRBJ1-3
V: TRBV4-1
DNA: TGCGCCAGCAGCCAAATAGCTGGTGGAAACACCATATATTTT
CDR3: CASSQIAGGNTIYF

size: .
D: TRBD1
J: TRBJ2-1
V: TRBV5-1
DNA: TGCGCCAGCAGCGGGACAGGGGCGGGGGCAGAGCAGTTCTTC
CDR3: CASSGTGAGAEQFF

size: .
D: .
J: TRBJ1-1
V: TRBV7-9
DNA: TGTGCCAGCAGCTTAGCTCGGGGGGCGCTGACTGAAGCTTTCTTT
CDR3: CASSLARGALTEAFF

size: .
D: TRBD1
J: TRBJ2-5
V: TRBV19
DNA: TGTGCCAGTAGTAAACTTCCGGGACAGGGTGGTGAAGAGACCCAGTACTTC
CDR3: CASSKLPGQGGEETQYF

size: .
D: .
J: TRBJ1-5
V: TRBV19
DNA: TGTGCCAGTAGTATAGGTCACTTTGGGGGCCCACAGCCCCAGCATTTT
CDR3: CASSIGHFGGPQPQHF

size: .
D: .
J: TRBJ2-7
V: TRBV5-8
DNA: TGTGCCAGCAGGTCCAGGGGAAAGAACGAGCAGTACTTC
CDR3: CASRSRGKNEQYF

size: .
D: .
J: TRBJ2-3
V: TRBV19
DNA: TGTGCCAGTAGTATAGTAAAGCGGGTGAACACAGATACGCAGTATTTT
CDR3: CASSIVKRVNTDTQYF

size: .
D: .
J: TRBJ1-1
V: TRBV24-1
DNA: TGTGCCACCAGTGATAGCAGCCACATGAACACTGAAGCTTTCTTT
CDR3: CATSDSSHMNTEAFF

size: .
D: .
J: TRBJ1-2
V: TRBV9
DNA: TGTGCCAGCAGCGTTGACAAGAGGGGTGGCTACACCTTC
CDR3: CASSVDKRGGYTF

size: .
D: .
J: TRBJ2-3
V: TRBV15
DNA: TGTGCCACCAGCAGAGGGCGAGCAGATACGCAGTATTTT
CDR3: CATSRGRADTQYF

size: .
D: TRBD1
J: TRBJ2-1
V: TRBV6-1
DNA: TGTGCCAGCAGTGACCGGACAGGCTACAATGAGCAGTTCTTC
CDR3: CASSDRTGYNEQFF

size: .
D: .
J: TRBJ1-6
V: TRBV9
DNA: TGTGCCAGCAGCAAACTCATGGAGGGTTCACCCCTCCACTTT
CDR3: CASSKLMEGSPLHF

size: few
D: TRBD1
J: TRBJ2-5
V: TRBV5-1
DNA: TGCGCCAGCAGCTTGGGGCTGACAGGGGAAGAGACCCAGTACTTC
CDR3: CASSLGLTGEETQYF